Each of the 17 T cell receptor beta chains below was sequenced from the same sample in a study of siplizumab effects on memory and regulatory T cells. The method was immunoSEQ multiplex PCR; TCRdb's version includes in-frame clones alone and lacks a portion of them. The data show approximately 9,500 clones, approximately 44% seen once. No antigen is known for these receptors. In the mixed lymphocyte reaction, cells were cocultured for 5 to 6 days at 37°C. The sample taken for sequencing was CFSE-low (dividing) CD4+ T cells sorted from an allogeneic mixed lymphocyte reaction. These receptors all stem from a human donor in good health; the cells came from an allogeneic mixed lymphocyte reaction.

V and J are TRBV18 and TRBJ1-4; TRBD1 might be the D (6 bases). Deletions cut 6 bases from V and 4 bases from J, with 21 bases between. The CDR3 consists of 17 residues. CDR1 is KGHSH and CDR2 is LQKENI in the germline V gene. Here the CDR3 reads CASSITQQGSRNEKLFF. The DNA for the CDR3 is TGTGCCAGCTCCATAACCCAACAGGGAAGTCGTAATGAAAAACTGTTTTTT.

The V call is TRBV6-1, the J call TRBJ1-5; D is uncertain. Trimming removed 6 bases at V and 3 bases at J, with 9 bases between. Germline V gives CDR1 MNHNS, CDR2 SASEGT. This CDR3 is 13 amino acids long. The CDR3 spells CASRRHLNQPQHF. The DNA for the CDR3 is TGTGCCAGCAGACGCCACCTCAATCAGCCCCAGCATTTT.

The chain recombines TRBV5-6 with TRBJ2-5; D is undetermined. This CDR3 comprises 14 residues. Trimming shortened V by 0 bases and J by 1 base, and 7 bases separated the two germline ends. In germline, CDR1 is SGHDT, CDR2 YYEEEE. CDR3 DNA: TGTGCCAGCAGCTTGGTCGGAATCCAAGAGACCCAGTACTTC. Its translation is CASSLVGIQETQYF.

The gene calls are TRBV7-9 and TRBJ1-1; D remains unclear. Germline V gene data show CDR1 as SEHNR and CDR2 as FQNEAQ (reference sequence). This CDR3 is built from 13 residues. With 2 bases removed from V and 5 bases from J, the gap between germline ends came to 9 bases. CDR3 sequence: CASSLNRGTEAFF. CDR3 in DNA: TGTGCCAGCAGCTTAAACAGAGGAACTGAAGCTTTCTTT. Drawing the rest from reference TRBV7-9 and TRBJ1-1, the complete variable domain is DTGVSQNPRHKITKRGQNVTFRCDPISEHNRLYWYRQTLGQGPEFLTYFQNEAQLEKSRLLSDRFSAERPKGSFSTLEIQRTEQGDSAMYLCASSLNRGTEAFFGQGTRLTVV.

This clone was counted between two and nine times. The CDR3 region has the DNA TGCGCCAGCAGCTTGGAAGCAGCGGGCCTGGGGACCGAGCAGTTCTTC. Protein product: CASSLEAAGLGTEQFF. The chain employs TRBV5-1 and TRBJ2-1; the D gene is possibly TRBD2 (6 bases). CDR3 length: 16 amino acids. The V end was cut by 0 bases, the J end by 10 bases, with 20 bases between. Germline CDR1 and CDR2: SGHRS and YFSETQ.

This clone is termed medium-sized. V usage is TRBV7-8 and J usage is TRBJ2-5, with 7 bases aligning to TRBD2. J gave up 5 bases and V 8 bases, and 14 bases lay outside the gene matches. Germline CDR1 SGHVS, CDR2 FQNEAQ. The CDR3 is 15 amino acids. CDR3 bases: TGTGCCAGCCTAACCCAGGGACGTAGCGGGGAGACCCAGTACTTC. Its protein is CASLTQGRSGETQYF.

The rearrangement links TRBV12-5 to TRBJ2-3; the match to TRBD1 covers 9 bases. Losses at the gene ends were 5 bases for V and 5 bases for J; bases not matched to a gene: 8. Germline assignment: CDR1 LGHNT and CDR2 FRNRAP. This CDR3 region has 15 residues. CDR3 sequence: CASGQGQGIQDTQYF. The CDR3 DNA reads TGTGCTAGTGGTCAGGGACAGGGTATTCAAGATACGCAGTATTTT.

This clone was recorded a few times. V usage is TRBV5-1 and J usage is TRBJ2-6; 10 bases are a match to TRBD1. V lost 3 bases to trimming and J lost 4 bases; unmatched junction nucleotides: 10. The CDR3 length is 18 residues. CDR1 and CDR2 from the germline V gene are SGHRS and YFSETQ. The CDR3 protein is CASSSRQGAVSGANVLTF. In DNA, the CDR3 is TGCGCCAGCAGCTCCAGACAGGGGGCTGTGTCGGGGGCCAACGTCCTGACTTTC.

The chain joins TRBV19 to TRBJ2-3; a possible D gene is TRBD2 (6 bases). Germline CDR1 LNHDA, CDR2 SQIVND (reference sequence). V was pared by 5 bases and J by 0 bases, with 15 bases between. The CDR3 is made up of 16 amino acids. CDR3 coding DNA: TGTGCCAGTAGTTACCGCAGGGCGGGGAGCACAGATACGCAGTATTTT. It codes for CASSYRRAGSTDTQYF.

This clone was seen once. The gene calls are TRBV20-1 and TRBJ2-5; no firm D call. The CDR3 length is 10 residues. Trimming shortened V by 4 bases and J by 4 bases, and 4 bases separated the two germline ends. Germline CDR1 reads DFQATT; CDR2 reads SNEGSKA (reference sequence). This CDR3 reads CSAIRETQYF. The CDR3 DNA reads TGCAGTGCTATTCGAGAGACCCAGTACTTC.

In its sample, this clone was seen once. CDR3 in amino acids: CASSLGQKYNEQFF. In nucleotides, the CDR3 is TGTGCCAGCAGCTTAGGACAGAAGTACAATGAGCAGTTCTTC. The chain employs TRBV7-1 and TRBJ2-1, with a weak D call TRBD1 (6 bases). TRBV7-1 is assigned to the ORF class and has an uncertain function. Trimming cost V 4 bases and J 4 bases, with 11 bases left between them. The CDR3 sequence is 14 residues long.

V and J are TRBV7-9 and TRBJ2-2; unclear D gene. Between the trimmed V and J ends, which lost 0 bases and 5 bases, there was a span of 4 bases. Looked up from germline, CDR1 is SEHNR and CDR2 is FQNEAQ (reference sequence). CDR3 length equals 13 residues. This chain's CDR3 is CASSLADTGELFF. CDR3 DNA sequence: TGTGCCAGCAGCTTAGCCGATACCGGGGAGCTGTTTTTT.

In its sample, this clone ranks as medium-sized. The DNA for the CDR3 is TGTGCCAGCAGCTTAGCAAAGGGAGAGACCCAGTACTTC. Its translation is CASSLAKGETQYF. The rearrangement uses TRBV7-3 and TRBJ2-5, with D unclear. V was cut by 2 bases and J by 4 bases, with 8 bases left in between. CDR3 size: 13 residues. The germline V gene encodes CDR1 SGHTA and CDR2 FQGTGA.

This clone was seen a single time. This rearrangement joins TRBV6-5 to TRBJ1-1; TRBD1 might be the D (5 bases). Germline V gene sequence: CDR1 MNHEY, CDR2 SVGAGI. Trimming took off 7 bases at V and 3 bases at J, with 12 bases between the two ends. The CDR3 is 13 residues long. CDR3 in DNA: TGTGCCAGCACCCGGGGGAGGGACACTGAAGCTTTCTTT. Translating it yields CASTRGRDTEAFF.

The genes are TRBV7-2 and TRBJ2-5; D gene unclear. Germline CDR1 and CDR2: SGHTA and FQGNSA. The ends were cut back, 1 base at V and 0 bases at J, with 6 bases in the middle. This CDR3 comprises 14 residues. The CDR3 DNA is TGTGCCAGCAGCTTAGAAGTAAACCAAGAGACCCAGTACTTC. Translation: CASSLEVNQETQYF. The full variable domain, in which reference TRBV7-2 and TRBJ2-5 provide the parts outside the CDR3, is GAGVSQSPSNKVTEKGKDVELRCDPISGHTALYWYRQSLGQGLEFLIYFQGNSAPDKSGLPSDRFSAERTGGSVSTLTIQRTQQEDSAVYLCASSLEVNQETQYFGPGTRLLVL.

This sequence joins TRBV4-1 and TRBJ1-1, with D uncertain. The germline gives CDR1 MGHRA, CDR2 YSYEKL. This CDR3 contains 13 residues. Trimming pared 1 base from V and 9 bases from J, leaving 12 bases between. In nucleotides, the CDR3 is TGCGCCAGCAGCCAAGCTGGCAGAGAAAAAGCTTTCTTT. As protein: CASSQAGREKAFF.

V gene TRBV7-9 combines with J gene TRBJ2-5; D is uncertain. Germline V gene sequence: CDR1 SEHNR, CDR2 FQNEAQ (reference sequence). Deletions cut 1 base from V and 5 bases from J, with 11 bases between. The CDR3 length is 14 residues. The CDR3 nucleotides read TGTGCCAGCAGCTTAGGCGCGAGCCGGGAGACCCAGTACTTC. Translating gives CASSLGASRETQYF.